Presented here are 32 T cell receptor beta chains from one specimen sequenced in a study of a mutant IDH1 vaccine in newly diagnosed glioma. Antigens for these TCRs are unknown. TCRdb keeps only in-frame clones here, not all; method: immunoSEQ multiplex PCR. The sample lists 23,000 or so clones; approximately 80% were seen once. The time point here: week 5, during vaccination. Each vaccine dose was 300 ug of mutant IDH1 20-mer peptide, with topical imiquimod. The sample in question was PBMCs, obtained from a glioma patient whose treatment included an IDH1 peptide vaccine. The receptor set was obtained from a man in his forties with glioma.

By sample fraction, this clone is medium-sized. The CDR3: CSVEVGAGNEQFF. The DNA for the CDR3 is TGCAGCGTGGAGGTAGGGGCGGGGAATGAGCAGTTCTTC. The chain couples TRBV29-1 to TRBJ2-1; a possible D gene is TRBD2 (6 bases). Trimming took off 6 bases at V and 7 bases at J, with 16 bases between the two ends. CDR1 is SQVTM and CDR2 is ANQGSEA in the germline V gene. This CDR3 has 13 amino acids.

V is TRBV5-4 and J is TRBJ2-7; possibly TRBD1 for D (6 bases). The CDR3 has 12 amino acids. Germline CDR1 reads SGHNT; CDR2 reads YYREEE (reference sequence). In DNA form, the CDR3 reads TGTGCCAGCAGCTCCTGGGCAGGGGAGATGGAGGTC. It yields the protein CASSSWAGEMEV.

The J gene is TRBJ2-4, the V gene TRBV5-6; 8 bases agree with TRBD1. The junction had 10 bases not matched to a gene; V was cut back by 0 bases and J by 2 bases. The CDR3 extends over 18 amino acids. Germline CDR1 is SGHDT and CDR2 is YYEEEE. As DNA, the CDR3 is TGTGCCAGCAGCTTGGCAGGGGGACAGGTCGTAACCAAAAACATTCAGTACTTC. Its protein is CASSLAGGQVVTKNIQYF.

In its sample, this clone was seen a few times. The rearrangement joins TRBV9 to TRBJ1-4; 8 nucleotides align to TRBD1. The V gene's germline CDR1 is SGDLS and CDR2 YYNGEE. The CDR3 covers 14 residues. The J segment lost 5 bases and the V segment lost 0 bases, leaving 0 bases of the junction unmatched. The CDR3 sequence is CASSVGDRNEKLFF. CDR3 in DNA: TGTGCCAGCAGCGTAGGGGACAGGAATGAAAAACTGTTTTTT.

This chain's CDR3 is CASSQPPEASEQFF. Here the CDR3 DNA reads TGTGCCAGTAGTCAGCCACCTGAAGCCAGTGAGCAGTTCTTC. The gene calls are TRBV19 and TRBJ2-1; D is uncertain. The V end lost 5 bases, the J end lost 9 bases, and 17 bases lay between the germline ends. Germline lookup yields CDR1 LNHDA and CDR2 SQIVND (reference sequence). The CDR3 length is 14 residues.

This sequence joins TRBV6-5 and TRBJ2-2; D not certain. The ends were cut back, 4 bases at V and 1 base at J, with 13 bases in the middle. The CDR3 totals 16 residues. Germline lookup yields CDR1 MNHEY and CDR2 SVGAGI. The CDR3, as DNA: TGTGCCAGCAGTTCCGAAAGGACGGGGAACACCGGGGAGCTGTTTTTT. The encoded protein is CASSSERTGNTGELFF.

The gene calls are TRBV27 and TRBJ2-6; perhaps TRBD1 as D (5 bases). CDR1 is MNHEY and CDR2 is SMNVEV in the germline V gene (reference sequence). The germline V and J ends were trimmed by 2 bases and 4 bases, with 9 bases remaining between them. This CDR3 is 15 amino acids long. The CDR3 protein is CASSLDSPGANVLTF. The CDR3 nucleotides are TGTGCCAGCAGTTTAGACAGCCCCGGGGCCAACGTCCTGACTTTC.

The rearrangement joins TRBV14 to TRBJ2-2; D ambiguous. V shed 4 bases and J shed 4 bases, with 7 bases lying between them. The CDR3 spans 13 residues. CDR1 is SGHDN and CDR2 is FVKESK in the germline V gene. This CDR3 is CASSRIGTGELFF. CDR3 bases: TGTGCCAGCAGCCGGATTGGCACCGGGGAGCTGTTTTTT.

The V gene is TRBV19, the J gene TRBJ1-2; 12 bases map to TRBD1. CDR3 length equals 15 residues. Germline CDR1 LNHDA, CDR2 SQIVND (reference sequence). After removal of 4 bases from V and 4 bases from J, the junction contained 4 bases not matched to a gene. Here the CDR3 reads CASSRDRGLGYGYTF. DNA for the CDR3: TGTGCCAGTAGTAGGGACAGGGGGCTCGGCTATGGCTACACCTTC.

The CDR3 loop is CASSFGGRGYGYTF. In DNA form, the CDR3 reads TGTGCCAGCAGCTTTGGGGGGCGCGGCTATGGCTACACCTTC. The chain uses TRBV5-4 and TRBJ1-2, with D tentatively TRBD1 (6 bases). Trimming removed 2 bases at V and 4 bases at J, with 12 bases between. From germline, CDR1 is SGHNT and CDR2 YYREEE (reference sequence). The CDR3 is made up of 14 amino acids.

This sequence joins TRBV11-3 and TRBJ2-1; the D gene is possibly TRBD2 (5 bases). The germline gives CDR1 SGHNT, CDR2 YENEEA. The CDR3 extends over 13 amino acids. V was shortened by 3 bases and J by 5 bases, with 8 bases between the two germline ends. CDR3 loop: CASSFERNNEQFF. In nucleotides, the CDR3 is TGTGCCAGCAGCTTTGAGCGGAACAATGAGCAGTTCTTC.

The chain combines TRBV6-1 with TRBJ1-2; D is perhaps TRBD1 (5 bases). The CDR3 runs 12 residues. The germline V and J ends were trimmed by 0 bases and 8 bases, with 7 bases remaining between them. From germline, CDR1 is MNHNS and CDR2 SASEGT. CDR3 protein: CASSEAGTGYTF. In DNA, the CDR3 is TGTGCCAGCAGTGAAGCGGGGACCGGCTACACCTTC.

The chain carries TRBV19 and TRBJ1-5, with D possibly TRBD1 on 6 matching bases. The CDR3 is 14 residues long. Trimming took 3 bases from V and 5 from J, leaving 11 bases between them. Germline values: CDR1 LNHDA, CDR2 SQIVND (reference sequence). CDR3 DNA: TGTGCCAGTAGTATTCAGGGGTCGGATCAGCCCCAGCATTTT. Encoded protein: CASSIQGSDQPQHF.

V is TRBV30 and J is TRBJ1-4, with a weak D call TRBD1 (6 bases). V shed 0 bases and J shed 1 base, with 6 bases lying between them. Germline V lookup: CDR1 GTSNPN, CDR2 SVGIG (reference sequence). The CDR3 runs to 14 residues. This CDR3 is CAWSVGGTNEKLFF. The CDR3 DNA follows: TGTGCCTGGAGTGTAGGGGGAACTAATGAAAAACTGTTTTTT. The full variable domain, its missing parts supplied by reference TRBV30 and TRBJ1-4, is SQTIHQWPATLVQPVGSPLSLECTVEGTSNPNLYWYRQAAGRGLQLLFYSVGIGQISSEVPQNLSASRPQDRQFILSSKKLLLSDSGFYLCAWSVGGTNEKLFFGSGTQLSVL.

This clone turned up a few times. The chain carries TRBV27 and TRBJ2-3; 7 bases fit TRBD2. Looked up from germline, CDR1 is MNHEY and CDR2 is SMNVEV (reference sequence). The CDR3 has 15 residues. Germline trimming cut 8 bases from V and 4 bases from J; bases unmatched to any gene: 12. Here the CDR3 DNA reads TGTGCCAGCGCCCGGGACTATAAGTTTTCAGATACGCAGTATTTT. Translating gives CASARDYKFSDTQYF.

In DNA, the CDR3 is TGTGCCAGCAGCCTCACTAGTCCAGATACGCAGTATTTT. It yields the protein CASSLTSPDTQYF. This chain connects TRBV5-6 to TRBJ2-3; D is possibly TRBD2 (5 bases). Germline CDR1 and CDR2: SGHDT and YYEEEE. Trimming removed 4 bases from V and 4 bases from J, with 10 bases in between. The CDR3 has 13 residues.

The chain joins TRBV7-8 to TRBJ1-1; D is uncertain. CDR3 length: 17 amino acids. Germline values: CDR1 SGHVS, CDR2 FQNEAQ. Trimming removed 5 bases at V and 0 bases at J, with 19 bases between. For the CDR3, the DNA is TGTGCCAGCAGCCTACGAAGGCGCCTCGAATTGAACACTGAAGCTTTCTTT. This codes for CASSLRRRLELNTEAFF. The whole variable domain, remainder taken from reference TRBV7-8 and TRBJ1-1, is GAGVSQSPRYKVAKRGQDVALRCDPISGHVSLFWYQQALGQGPEFLTYFQNEAQLDKSGLPSDRFFAERPEGSVSTLKIQRTQQEDSAVYLCASSLRRRLELNTEAFFGQGTRLTVV.

V and J are TRBV6-1 and TRBJ2-7; 10 bases are shared with TRBD1. Germline V CDR1 and CDR2: MNHNS, SASEGT. The ends lost 8 bases at V and 5 bases at J; junction bases unmatched: 9. The CDR3 is 14 amino acids. The CDR3 coding sequence is TGTGCCAGCGACGATCCCGGGACAGGGGACGAGCAGTACTTC. Translating gives CASDDPGTGDEQYF.

The chain is built from TRBV2 and TRBJ2-1; D might be TRBD1 (5 bases). This CDR3 region has 13 residues. V gave up 4 bases and J gave up 2 bases, with 6 bases separating them. Germline CDR1 reads SNHLY; CDR2 reads FYNNEI. CDR3 region: CASSGTTYNEQFF. CDR3 DNA sequence: TGTGCCAGCAGTGGGACAACCTACAATGAGCAGTTCTTC.

This chain links TRBV11-1 with TRBJ2-3; possibly TRBD2 for D (5 bases). The CDR3 has 14 residues. V lost 3 bases and J 9 bases, leaving 16 bases between the germline ends. Per germline, CDR1 SGHAT and CDR2 FQDESV (reference sequence). Here the CDR3 reads CASSLTLAGGTQYF. Written as DNA, the CDR3 is TGTGCCAGCAGCTTGACCTTAGCCGGAGGAACGCAGTATTTT. Filled out from reference TRBV11-1 and TRBJ2-3, the complete variable domain reads EAEVAQSPRYKITEKSQAVAFWCDPISGHATLYWYRQILGQGPELLVQFQDESVVDDSQLPKDRFSAERLKGVDSTLKIQPAELGDSAMYLCASSLTLAGGTQYFGPGTRLTVL.

The chain links TRBV7-9 to TRBJ1-4; 7 bases are shared with TRBD1. V was clipped by 7 bases and J by 8 bases; unmatched bases: 22. Per germline, CDR1 SEHNR and CDR2 FQNEAQ (reference sequence). The CDR3 contains 18 residues. The CDR3, as DNA: TGTGCCAGCACCGGGCTCGGGATTGACAGGGCGGGAATCGAAAAACTGTTTTTT. Protein sequence: CASTGLGIDRAGIEKLFF.

The chain is built from TRBV15 and TRBJ2-3; D is unresolved. The CDR3 covers 11 residues. CDR1 is LNHNV, CDR2 YYDKDF, per germline (reference sequence). Between the trimmed V and J ends, which lost 5 bases and 5 bases, there was a span of 5 bases. CDR3 DNA: TGTGCCACCAGCGGCGAAGATACGCAGTATTTT. It codes for CATSGEDTQYF.

The rearrangement links TRBV5-1 to TRBJ2-1; 12 bases fit TRBD2. The J segment lost 4 bases and the V segment lost 0 bases, leaving 2 bases of the junction unmatched. This CDR3 comprises 16 residues. The germline CDR1 and CDR2 sequences are SGHRS and YFSETQ. CDR3 nucleotides: TGCGCCAGCAGCTTGGGGCTAGCGGGAGGGTACAATGAGCAGTTCTTC. Its translation: CASSLGLAGGYNEQFF.

This clone has more than one count but fewer than ten. The V gene is TRBV30, the J gene TRBJ1-1; TRBD1 might be the D (6 bases). The germline V gene encodes CDR1 GTSNPN and CDR2 SVGIG (reference sequence). Trimming took off 2 bases at V and 1 base at J, with 8 bases between the two ends. CDR3 size: 13 residues. Here the CDR3 reads CAWSLTGNTEAFF. The CDR3 DNA reads as TGTGCCTGGAGTTTGACAGGGAACACTGAAGCTTTCTTT.

V usage is TRBV15 and J usage is TRBJ1-4; 7 nucleotides match TRBD1. CDR3 size: 15 residues. Germline CDR1 reads LNHNV; CDR2 reads YYDKDF (reference sequence). After removal of 4 bases from V and 6 bases from J, the junction contained 8 bases not matched to a gene. Here the CDR3 DNA reads TGTGCCACCAGCACCCAACAGGGGTTCGATGAAAAACTGTTTTTT. Residues: CATSTQQGFDEKLFF.

This rearrangement joins TRBV11-2 to TRBJ2-7; maybe TRBD1 (5 bases). V gave up 2 bases and J gave up 5 bases, with 19 bases separating them. This CDR3 spans 16 amino acids. Per the germline V gene, CDR1 is SGHAT and CDR2 is FQNNGV. CDR3 DNA sequence: TGTGCCAGCAGCTTACCGCAAGGGGCAGGGTCCAACGAGCAGTACTTC. This gives the protein CASSLPQGAGSNEQYF.

This chain uses TRBV6-1 with TRBJ2-7, with a possible D match to TRBD1 (6 bases). Germline-derived CDR1 and CDR2 are MNHNS and SASEGT. The CDR3 spans 13 residues. V lost 6 bases and J 3 bases, leaving 12 bases between the germline ends. CDR3 region: CASRHTGNYEQYF. DNA of the CDR3: TGTGCCAGCAGACACACAGGGAACTACGAGCAGTACTTC.

The gene calls are TRBV11-3 and TRBJ2-3; D may be TRBD2 (6 bases). CDR3 size: 16 residues. CDR1 is SGHNT, CDR2 YENEEA, per germline. V lost 5 bases and J 0 bases, leaving 15 bases between the germline ends. The CDR3 sequence: CASSPPRSGSTDTQYF. In DNA form, the CDR3 reads TGTGCCAGCAGCCCCCCTCGGAGCGGGAGCACAGATACGCAGTATTTT. Full variable domain (outside the CDR3, taken from reference TRBV11-3 and TRBJ2-3): EAGVVQSPRYKIIEKKQPVAFWCNPISGHNTLYWYLQNLGQGPELLIRYENEEAVDDSQLPKDRFSAERLKGVDSTLKIQPAELGDSAVYLCASSPPRSGSTDTQYFGPGTRLTVL.

The chain combines TRBV18 with TRBJ2-1; TRBD2 matches 12 bases. Per the germline V gene, CDR1 is KGHSH and CDR2 is LQKENI. The CDR3 is 16 residues long. V shed 3 bases and J 7 bases; nucleotides not matched to a gene: 7. The chain's CDR3 is CASSPTSGRLTNEQFF. The CDR3 nucleotides read TGTGCCAGCTCACCGACTAGCGGGAGATTGACGAATGAGCAGTTCTTC.

The chain links TRBV11-2 to TRBJ2-1, with D possibly matching TRBD1 (5 bases). Germline V gene data show CDR1 as SGHAT and CDR2 as FQNNGV. The germline V and J ends were trimmed by 4 bases and 6 bases, with 13 bases remaining between them. This CDR3 is 14 amino acids long. The CDR3 is CASSSDRGSNEQFF. As DNA, the CDR3 is TGTGCCAGCAGCTCAGACAGAGGATCCAATGAGCAGTTCTTC.

This clone was observed a few times. CDR3 sequence reads: CASSSPLAGVDGELFF. The CDR3 DNA follows: TGTGCCAGCAGTTCGCCCCTGGCAGGGGTGGACGGGGAGCTGTTTTTT. The V gene is TRBV6-5, the J gene TRBJ2-2; D possibly corresponds to TRBD1 (6 bases). The V gene lost 4 bases and the J gene lost 7 bases, with 19 bases spanning the gap. The CDR3 loop spans 16 amino acids. The germline gives CDR1 MNHEY, CDR2 SVGAGI.

The rearrangement links TRBV30 to TRBJ2-4; D remains unclear. The CDR3 is 13 amino acids. V was pared by 2 bases and J by 4 bases, with 9 bases between. CDR1 and CDR2 (germline): GTSNPN, SVGIG (reference sequence). CDR3 nucleotides: TGTGCCTGGAGTATGGACGGTAAAAACATTCAGTACTTC. Protein product: CAWSMDGKNIQYF.